This TCR beta chain was identified during a study of blood T cell repertoires in COVID-19. Study at large: In each case, the material was cDNA or gDNA derived from T cells, B-cell-depleted T cells, or PBMCs.

As processed by the authors: It was from reference gene primer amplification that nucleated cell counts were estimated. Using immunoSEQ multiplex PCR, the repertoire was profiled, and TCRdb retains in-frame clones only, with some absent. The V and J calls and the clone size are those of that table, but D and trimming were determined from the DNA. The sample has hundreds of thousands of clones; approximately 90% are singletons. Germline CDR1 and CDR2: LNHDA and SQIVND (reference sequence). The CDR3 is made up of 16 amino acids. With 3 bases removed from V and 3 bases from J, the gap between germline ends came to 16 bases. Two consecutive negative NP/OP PCR tests, clearance, or resolved symptoms defined Cohort 3 recovery.

The sequenced sample was PBMCs or T cells enriched from blood (not recorded which). This receptor was obtained from a woman under 30 who had recovered from COVID-19. The chain joins TRBV19 to TRBJ2-3, with a weak D call TRBD1 (6 bases). CDR3 residues: CASSISGTRSTDTQYF. Here the CDR3 DNA reads TGTGCCAGTAGTATCTCCGGGACACGGAGTACAGATACGCAGTATTTT.